This TCR beta chain was retrieved from a study of blood T cell repertoires in COVID-19. Study at large: The origin of the acute and convalescent COVID-19 samples was the United States, Italy and Spain. T cells, B-cell-depleted T cells, or PBMCs provided the cDNA or gDNA that served as material.

V trimming: 0 bases; J trimming: 7 bases; junction bases outside the gene matches: 10. Per germline, CDR1 SGHRS and CDR2 YFSETQ. The CDR3 has 16 residues. Per the original methods: Reference gene primer amplification yielded estimated nucleated cell counts. TCRdb's copy holds only in-frame clones and misses some; the assay was immunoSEQ multiplex PCR. The DNA gave D and trimming, while V, J and clone size come from that table. This sample has over 200,000 clones, with about 90% found just once. Sequencing was carried out using peripheral blood. The clonotype originates from a woman aged 55-70 years with acute or convalescent COVID-19. V and J are TRBV5-1 and TRBJ1-1; 9 bases map to TRBD1. The CDR3 DNA reads as TGCGCCAGCAGCTTGGGTAGTACAGGGGGCGCGGGTGAAGCTTTCTTT. Amino acid sequence: CASSLGSTGGAGEAFF.